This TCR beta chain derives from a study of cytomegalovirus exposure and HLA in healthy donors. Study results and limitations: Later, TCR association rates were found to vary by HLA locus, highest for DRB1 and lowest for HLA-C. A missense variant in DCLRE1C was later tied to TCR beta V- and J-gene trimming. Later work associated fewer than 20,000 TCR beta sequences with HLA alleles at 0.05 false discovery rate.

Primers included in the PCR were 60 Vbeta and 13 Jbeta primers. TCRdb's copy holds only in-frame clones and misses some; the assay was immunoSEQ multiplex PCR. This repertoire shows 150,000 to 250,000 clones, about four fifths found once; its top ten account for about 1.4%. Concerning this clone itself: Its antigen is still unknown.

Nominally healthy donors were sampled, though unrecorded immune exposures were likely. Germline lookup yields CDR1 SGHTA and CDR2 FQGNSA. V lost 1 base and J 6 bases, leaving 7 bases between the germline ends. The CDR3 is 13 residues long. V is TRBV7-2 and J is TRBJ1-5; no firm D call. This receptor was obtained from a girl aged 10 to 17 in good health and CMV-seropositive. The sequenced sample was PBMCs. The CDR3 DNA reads TGTGCCAGCAGCTTAGGGGAGGTTCAGCCCCAGCATTTT. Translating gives CASSLGEVQPQHF.